This record concerns one T cell receptor (beta chain) sequence. The antigen is not known. Some clones are missing from TCRdb's copy, which holds only in-frame ones; the method was immunoSEQ multiplex PCR. The sample table includes over 120,000 clones. This sample was taken from a study of T cell responses to AZD1222 COVID-19 vaccine. Findings and caveats of the study: CD4 TCRs linked to vaccination spanned spike, dominating at 160-218 and 743-854. Among spike-specific TCRs, nearly half reportedly target unmutated variant regions. Two AZD1222 administrations were followed by greater Spike-specific TCR breadth and depth.

The receptor's source is an adult in good health. Material: peripheral blood.

The CDR3 nucleotides read TGTGCCAGTAGTATAGAGGGAAATTCGAACACCGGGGAGCTGTTTTTT. Translating it yields CASSIEGNSNTGELFF. The chain has TRBV19 and TRBJ2-2; D uncertain. Per germline, CDR1 LNHDA and CDR2 SQIVND (reference sequence). Trimming cost V 0 bases and J 0 bases, with 8 bases left between them. The CDR3 is 16 amino acids. Together with reference TRBV19 and TRBJ2-2, the CDR3 gives the full variable domain: DGGITQSPKYLFRKEGQNVTLSCEQNLNHDAMYWYRQDPGQGLRLIYYSQIVNDFQKGDIAEGYSVSREKKESFPLTVTSAQKNPTAFYLCASSIEGNSNTGELFFGEGSRLTVL.